Below, 14 T cell receptor beta chains from the same sample are listed, as sequenced in a study of blood T cell repertoires in COVID-19. Libraries were prepared by immunoSEQ multiplex PCR; TCRdb keeps only in-frame clonotypes and omits some of them. The table includes fewer than 250,000 clones, around 90% detected once. What was sequenced was peripheral blood. Receptors originate from a man aged 25-45 years with acute or convalescent COVID-19.

This rearrangement joins TRBV5-4 to TRBJ2-5; 11 nucleotides agree with TRBD2. J was trimmed by 5 bases and V by 0 bases; bases with no gene match: 9. The CDR3 is 17 residues long. The germline gives CDR1 SGHNT, CDR2 YYREEE (reference sequence). CDR3 sequence: CASSLALRASGGETQYF. The CDR3 DNA sequence: TGTGCCAGCAGCTTGGCTCTTAGGGCTAGCGGGGGGGAGACCCAGTACTTC.

The rearrangement links TRBV19 to TRBJ1-1; D uncertain. There are 14 residues in the CDR3. Germline CDR1 and CDR2: LNHDA and SQIVND (reference sequence). The germline V and J ends were trimmed by 0 bases and 2 bases, with 7 bases remaining between them. The CDR3 reads CASSIDLSNTEAFF. The CDR3, as DNA: TGTGCCAGTAGTATAGACTTGAGCAACACTGAAGCTTTCTTT.

The rearrangement uses TRBV28 and TRBJ2-1, with TRBD1 matching 10 bases. V shed 5 bases, J shed 5 bases, and the junction held 3 bases outside the gene matches. The V gene's germline CDR1 is MDHEN and CDR2 SYDVKM. The CDR3 is 14 amino acids. The CDR3 DNA follows: TGTGCCAGCAGTCTCGGGACAGGGGACAATGAGCAGTTCTTC. Translating it yields CASSLGTGDNEQFF.

The chain has TRBV19 and TRBJ2-5; perhaps TRBD1 as D (6 bases). V gave up 3 bases and J gave up 2 bases, with 13 bases separating them. CDR1 and CDR2 from the germline V gene are LNHDA and SQIVND (reference sequence). CDR3 size: 15 residues. As DNA, the CDR3 is TGTGCCAGTAGTATTCGAGGACAGATTCAAGAGACCCAGTACTTC. This sequence encodes CASSIRGQIQETQYF.

J is TRBJ2-7 and V is TRBV6-7; possibly TRBD2 for D (5 bases). TRBV6-7 is identified as an open reading frame with a role that is uncertain. This CDR3 comprises 16 residues. Trimming cost V 6 bases and J 2 bases, with 20 bases left between them. CDR3 region: CASRCYWRLITYEQYF. CDR3 nucleotide sequence: TGTGCCAGCAGATGCTATTGGAGACTAATAACCTACGAGCAGTACTTC.

This sequence joins TRBV14 and TRBJ1-3, with TRBD1 as a possible D gene (6 bases). The V and J ends lost 4 bases and 9 bases respectively, with 16 bases between them. The CDR3 runs 14 residues. In germline, CDR1 is SGHDN, CDR2 FVKESK. The CDR3 DNA is TGTGCCAGCAGCCCCCGGGACACCGCCTTCACCATATATTTT. Its protein product is CASSPRDTAFTIYF.

This clone was detected once. The CDR3 DNA is TGCGCCAGCAGCCTCCGGGACAAGGCCTACGAGCAGTACTTC. Protein: CASSLRDKAYEQYF. The rearrangement uses TRBV5-1 and TRBJ2-7; tentative D call: TRBD1 (6 bases). The ends were cut back, 4 bases at V and 2 bases at J, with 13 bases in the middle. CDR3 size: 14 residues. The V gene's germline CDR1 is SGHRS and CDR2 YFSETQ.

The genes are TRBV7-8 and TRBJ2-3, with 7 bases aligning to TRBD1. The germline gives CDR1 SGHVS, CDR2 FQNEAQ. The CDR3 extends over 15 amino acids. Unmatched junction bases numbered 2, after V lost 1 base and J lost 1 base. The CDR3 DNA follows: TGTGCCAGCAGCTTAGGGGGGACAGGCACAGATACGCAGTATTTT. Translating gives CASSLGGTGTDTQYF. The whole variable domain, filled in from reference TRBV7-8 and TRBJ2-3, reads GAGVSQSPRYKVAKRGQDVALRCDPISGHVSLFWYQQALGQGPEFLTYFQNEAQLDKSGLPSDRFFAERPEGSVSTLKIQRTQQEDSAVYLCASSLGGTGTDTQYFGPGTRLTVL.

The CDR3 sequence: CASKVDRGQTGELFF. In nucleotides, the CDR3 is TGTGCCAGCAAGGTCGACAGGGGGCAGACCGGGGAGCTGTTTTTT. This chain links TRBV19 with TRBJ2-2; TRBD1 agrees at 10 bases. The V gene's germline CDR1 is LNHDA and CDR2 SQIVND (reference sequence). Germline trimming cut 9 bases from V and 5 bases from J; bases unmatched to any gene: 9. The CDR3 is 15 amino acids.

The chain carries TRBV5-1 and TRBJ2-1, with TRBD1 matching over 10 bases. This CDR3 comprises 15 residues. The ends lost 6 bases at V and 2 bases at J; junction bases unmatched: 5. Germline V gene lookup returns CDR1 SGHRS and CDR2 YFSETQ. CDR3 residues: CASIAGQGTYNEQFF. CDR3 in DNA: TGCGCCAGCATAGCGGGACAGGGGACCTACAATGAGCAGTTCTTC.

V and J are TRBV6-5 and TRBJ1-1; 8 bases align to TRBD1. The CDR3 loop spans 13 amino acids. With 6 bases clipped from V and 0 bases from J, the junction kept 0 bases outside the gene matches. Germline V gene lookup returns CDR1 MNHEY and CDR2 SVGAGI. The DNA of the CDR3 is TGTGCCAGCAGGGGACAGGTGAACACTGAAGCTTTCTTT. This sequence encodes CASRGQVNTEAFF.

V gene TRBV7-9 combines with J gene TRBJ1-1; the D gene is possibly TRBD1 (5 bases). Germline CDR1 SEHNR, CDR2 FQNEAQ (reference sequence). There are 13 residues in the CDR3. The ends were cut back, 5 bases at V and 9 bases at J, with 16 bases in the middle. The CDR3 DNA sequence: TGTGCCAGCAGCCTACCACCAGGGACTAAAGCTTTCTTT. Translating gives CASSLPPGTKAFF.

V is TRBV6-4 and J is TRBJ2-1; D is possibly TRBD2 (6 bases). V lost 6 bases and J 0 bases, leaving 12 bases between the germline ends. Germline V gene data show CDR1 as MRHNA and CDR2 as SNTAGT. The CDR3 length is 15 residues. This CDR3 is CASSPSVSSYNEQFF. In DNA form, the CDR3 reads TGTGCCAGCAGCCCTAGCGTAAGCTCCTACAATGAGCAGTTCTTC.

The gene calls are TRBV3-1 (or the pseudogene TRBV3-2) and TRBJ2-5, with a possible D match to TRBD1 (7 bases). This CDR3 has 16 amino acids. Trimming took 4 bases from V and 0 from J, leaving 15 bases between them. CDR1 and CDR2 (germline): LGHDT, YNNKEL (reference sequence). Here the CDR3 DNA reads TGTGCCAGCAGCCTGGCAGGGGGGATGTACCAAGAGACCCAGTACTTC. It yields the protein CASSLAGGMYQETQYF.